Included here is one T cell receptor beta chain sequence, with context. Its antigen is not known. V gave up 2 bases and J gave up 2 bases, with 12 bases separating them. The CDR3 sequence is 15 residues long. Germline V gives CDR1 MNHEY, CDR2 SMNVEV (reference sequence). Researchers ran the PCR with 60 Vbeta and 13 Jbeta primers. TCRdb's copy holds only in-frame clones and misses some; the assay was immunoSEQ multiplex PCR. The sample comprises 150,000 to 200,000 clones, around 83% of which are singletons, and roughly 4% rests with the top ten. This sample stems from a study of cytomegalovirus exposure and HLA in healthy donors. Turning to the study itself: Tens of millions of unique TCRs from HLA-typed donors were held in an early release of data. Study-level points and caveats: When a later analysis was performed, an Asian-associated ancestry cluster reportedly had fewer N-insertions than the roughly 690-donor mean.

V and J are TRBV27 and TRBJ2-5, with a tentative D call TRBD2 (6 bases). Sequencing was carried out using PBMCs. This sequence originates from a man over 45 in good health and CMV-seropositive. For the CDR3, the DNA is TGTGCCAGCAGTTTAACGCGCGGGGCTCAAGAGACCCAGTACTTC. It codes for CASSLTRGAQETQYF.